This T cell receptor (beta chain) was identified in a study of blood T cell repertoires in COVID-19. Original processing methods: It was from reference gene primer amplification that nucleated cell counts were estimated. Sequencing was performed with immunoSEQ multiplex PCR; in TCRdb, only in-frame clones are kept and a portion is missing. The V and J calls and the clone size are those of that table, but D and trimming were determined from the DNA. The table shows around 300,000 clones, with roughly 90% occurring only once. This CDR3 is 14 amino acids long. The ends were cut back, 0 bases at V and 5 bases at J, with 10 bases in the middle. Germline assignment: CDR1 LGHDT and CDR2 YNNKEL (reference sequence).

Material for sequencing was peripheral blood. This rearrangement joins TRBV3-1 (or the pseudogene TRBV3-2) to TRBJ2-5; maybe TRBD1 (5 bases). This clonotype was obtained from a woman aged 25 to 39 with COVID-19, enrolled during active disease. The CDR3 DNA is TGTGCCAGCAGCCAAGATATGGCAGGGGAGACCCAGTACTTC. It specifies CASSQDMAGETQYF.